This TCR beta chain was captured in a study of cytomegalovirus exposure and HLA in healthy donors (TCRdb year 2017). Turning to the overall study: In an earlier analysis of about 560 of the donors, around 300 Gb of sequence data and 117 million unique TCR beta sequences from about 179 million T cells were reported. Roughly 300 gigabases of sequencing data and approximately 93 million unique TCR sequences were included in an early release covering over 600 HLA-typed donors. The genetic ancestry cluster associated with self-reported Caucasian donors included about 84% of the roughly 410 genotyped donors. The study aimed to test whether signatures of past pathogen exposure could be identified by cataloging public T cell receptors. The T cell repertoires of some 670 subjects were profiled by immunosequencing and related to cytomegalovirus serostatus. Besides the first cohort of around 670 subjects, a separate validation cohort made up of 120 different subjects was used. High-throughput TCR immunosequencing, statistical association of individual TCRs with disease status, and machine learning were combined to predict cytomegalovirus infection status. A later analysis re-analyzed previously published TCR beta repertoires from 660 or so donors and added high-resolution HLA genotyping to study TCR occurrence patterns. Rather than drawing on any new phenotypic data, the later analysis identified candidate immune exposures from TCR beta sequences and the way those sequences occurred across donors. An earlier analysis of some 500 of the donors used high-throughput TCR beta sequencing to judge whether each TCR beta V gene segment behaved as functional or pseudogenic. Donor age, sex, ethnicity and CMV serostatus were compiled alongside the repertoire data. Genome-wide SNP genotypes for about three fifths of the roughly 700 donors were used in a later genetic analysis, which treated that subset as a discovery cohort. Every discovery cohort repertoire had been produced on one sequencing platform. Both class I and class II loci were covered by HLA typing, at four-digit resolution. The number of donors typed differed by locus, with roughly 620-630 for A, B, C, DRB1 and DQB1, over 500 for DQA1, nearly 610 for DPA1, and around 460 for DPB1. Because of strong linkage in the cohort, a handful of DR-DQ haplotypes were treated as single units for association and clustering. Among almost 400 genotyped donors of the cohort, an average of approximately 230,000 unique TCR beta nucleotide sequences were sequenced per donor, around 20% of them non-productive.

This clone was recorded only once. It lacks a known antigen. Per-base qualities were not stored, and no clone one base away is much larger. Here is what the overall study found, with its caveats: A cluster of highly shared sequence variants was judged likely to be a technical artifact of the sequencing pipeline. A later genetic analysis associated a missense DCLRE1C variant with V-gene and J-gene trimming of TCR beta chains, and an independent cohort replicated the association. Presence/absence analyses assumed roughly uniform sequencing depth across donors, an assumption that may not hold. A later analysis found that TCR association rates varied across HLA loci, with DRB1 alleles showing the most associated TCRs and HLA-C alleles the fewest. The authors suggested that the approach could potentially be extended to other disease states and immunological phenotypes. Because some donors lacked HLA typing at each locus, the association tests relied only on the typed subset. A few of the identified cytomegalovirus-associated TCR beta chains were confirmed in vitro to be specific for cytomegalovirus antigens. In a later genetic analysis, fewer N-insertions in productive TCRs were reported among donors in an Asian-associated ancestry cluster than the roughly 700-donor mean. The cohort was sequenced for TCR beta chains only, and without alpha or paired-chain data the features that could be detected were limited. A later analysis found that HLA-associated TCR beta chains were more clonally expanded and had lower generation probabilities than equally common non-associated chains. Immune exposure information for the cohort was limited to CMV serostatus. Because the 87-base-pair reads could not distinguish some IMGT-functional V segments, including TRBV6-2 and TRBV6-3, those segments were excluded. Broadly in line with IMGT annotations, most TCR beta V segments showed up in productive rearrangements about 90% or about 30% of the time in an earlier analysis of several hundred of the donors. The study gave a list of roughly 150 TCR beta chains associated with cytomegalovirus. Most CMV-associated TCR beta chains appeared to be HLA-restricted in a later analysis, and the HLA associations seemed to be driven largely by CMV exposure. Strong co-occurrence of HLA alleles, especially DR and DQ, made assigning TCR associations to individual alleles difficult. In both the original and validation cohorts, the classifier was reported to diagnose cytomegalovirus status with high specificity and sensitivity. At a false discovery rate of 0.05, a later analysis linked 16,951 TCR beta sequences to specific HLA alleles. Approximately 16 rarely observed V segments, including chromosome 9 orphons, were excluded from the earlier analysis of approximately 500 of the donors because counts were too low. Correlated functional status among segregating V segments might reflect linkage disequilibrium, but an unknown experimental factor could not be ruled out. A further reported finding was that TCR beta sequences accurately predicted the HLA-A and HLA-B alleles for most subjects in the first cohort. Across donors, most TCR sequences were observed very rarely, whereas some public TCRs were present in many individuals. Several of the top co-occurrence clusters appeared to be linked to parvovirus B19, influenza, CMV and Epstein-Barr virus, according to a later analysis.

The cohort consisted of 600 to 700 healthy bone marrow donors. At the time of sampling, all cohort members were nominally healthy, though unrecorded immune exposures were likely present. The donor was CMV seronegative and was included in the group of approximately 350 seronegative cohort members. Each donor provided a peripheral blood sample, and peripheral blood mononuclear cells were used for TCR beta sequencing. Genomic DNA was extracted from the blood cell samples with the Qiagen DNeasy Blood Extraction Kit. V is cut by 7 bases and J by 5 bases, and the space between the germline ends is 17 bases. The germline V gene encodes CDR1 SQVTM and CDR2 ANQGSEA. The cysteine opens and the phenylalanine closes a CDR3 of 14 amino acids. This entry keeps only the CDR3 DNA: 42 bases, framed from base 1. The library was made by the immunoSEQ multiplex PCR assay. A mixture of 60 forward primers for TCR Vbeta segments and 13 reverse primers for TCR Jbeta segments was used in the multiplex PCR. The CDR3 region of rearranged TCR beta genes was amplified from genomic DNA by a multiplex PCR assay. On the Illumina HiSeq System, the amplified TCR beta libraries were sequenced as 87-base-pair reads. The authors' pipeline ran thus. Across the 500 to 750 repertoires, a later analysis counted some 81 million unique TCR beta chains, some 11 million of which were shared by at least two donors. To remove PCR and sequencing errors, raw reads were error-corrected and collapsed into unique sequences using a nearest-neighbor algorithm that merged closely related sequences. CDR3 sequences were aligned to IMGT reference sequences to assign V, D and J gene segments. For a sequence to be retained, at least a six-nucleotide match to both a V gene segment and a J gene segment was required. A rearrangement counted as productive if the CDR3 had no stop codons and remained in frame with V and J, and every other rearrangement counted as non-productive. CDR3 was defined according to IMGT convention as the region running from the second conserved V-encoded cysteine to the conserved J-encoded phenylalanine. The earlier analysis of about 640 of the donors excluded any sequence lacking an unambiguous match to a single V gene segment. In an earlier analysis of some 590 of the donors, a V segment was called functional when productive rearrangements were above 56.7%, and segregating when the standard deviation between donors exceeded 5%. A statistical classification framework was built for diagnosing cytomegalovirus status from the catalog of TCR beta chain sequences. V and J gene assignment, in a later analysis, came from comparing TCR nucleotide sequences with IMGT/GENE-DB human TR gene sequences. Using the TCRdist pipeline, a later analysis assigned CDR3 sequences along with most-parsimonious VDJ recombination scenarios. In a later analysis, each TCR beta chain was defined by its CDR3 amino acid sequence together with its V-gene family, and reads without a unique V-gene family were excluded. As a way to deal with suspected cross-contamination and a sequencing artifact, a later analysis dropped 640 or so nucleotide sequences that were highly shared and had low generation probability. For each public chain, a later analysis derived a clonal expansion index from normalized ranks of inferred template counts within each repertoire. Generation probabilities in a later analysis came from a VDJ recombination model fitted to out-of-frame rearrangements, and those results were checked against IGoR. A later analysis scored TCR-TCR, TCR-HLA and TCR-CMV co-occurrence with hypergeometric tests, applying a repertoire-size bias correction to TCR pairs. False discovery rates were estimated in a later analysis by permuting HLA or CMV assignments 20 times. A later analysis grouped co-occurring TCRs with DBSCAN, adding TCRdist sequence similarity when clustering within HLA-allele-positive subsets. Repertoires with fewer than 30,000 or more than 120,000 public chains were left out of co-occurrence clustering, as were five repertoires with anomalous nucleotide sharing. This immuneACCESS table, as held by TCRdb, lists in-frame sequences with V and J called but not all clones. Of the missing ones, under half trace to an unresolved V gene in checked studies; the others have no known cause. That table furnishes V, J and clone size, whereas the DNA furnished D and trimming. The table for this sample lists about 200,000 clones; approximately 85% of them were counted only once. The ten largest account for less than 3% of the sample.

The origin of this receptor is a woman between 35 and 50 years old in good health and CMV-seronegative. The source material was PBMCs. Here the chain combines TRBV29-1 and TRBJ2-2; the D gene is perhaps TRBD2, from 6 matching bases. The DNA sequence is TGCAGCGCCGCCGGGGGTGAAGGGACCGGGGAGCTGTTTTTT. Its protein product is CSAAGGEGTGELFF.